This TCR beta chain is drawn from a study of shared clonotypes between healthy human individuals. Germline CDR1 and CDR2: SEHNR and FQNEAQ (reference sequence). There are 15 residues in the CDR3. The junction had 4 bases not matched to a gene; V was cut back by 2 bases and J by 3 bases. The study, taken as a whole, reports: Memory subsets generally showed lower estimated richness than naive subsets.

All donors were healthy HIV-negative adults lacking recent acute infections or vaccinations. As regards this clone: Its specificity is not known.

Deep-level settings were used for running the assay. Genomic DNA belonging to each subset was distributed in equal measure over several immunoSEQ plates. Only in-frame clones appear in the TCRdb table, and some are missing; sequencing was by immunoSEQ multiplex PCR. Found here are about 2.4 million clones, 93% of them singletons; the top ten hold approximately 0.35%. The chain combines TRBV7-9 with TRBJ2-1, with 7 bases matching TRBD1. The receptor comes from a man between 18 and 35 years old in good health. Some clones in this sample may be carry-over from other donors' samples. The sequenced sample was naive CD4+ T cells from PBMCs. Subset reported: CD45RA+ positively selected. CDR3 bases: TGTGCCAGCAGCTTAAGGTCAGGGGGCTACAATGAGCAGTTCTTC. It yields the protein CASSLRSGGYNEQFF.